This T cell receptor beta chain was obtained from a study of T cells in Graves' hyperthyroidism and ophthalmopathy. Amplified TCR beta CDR3 regions came from RNA transcripts. TCR CDR3 regions were first amplified by RT-PCR with HTBI primers. TCRdb reprocessed the multiplex PCR reads via MiXCR and lists one record per CDR3 protein. The repertoire holds a few hundred thousand distinct CDR3 sequences, with just over 45% as singletons. The germline V gene encodes CDR1 SNHLY and CDR2 FYNNEI. The CDR3 extends over 15 amino acids. Trimming took 5 bases from V and 4 from J, leaving 15 bases between them. Orbital computed tomography, thyroid ultrasound, serum thyroxine and TRAb, and clinical symptoms together informed the diagnoses. This clonotype was recorded many times. Its specificity is unknown. Study-wide points: The model forecast ophthalmopathy, anticipating it by a median about 7 months before onset. The majority of expanded thyroid clonotypes above 0.001 also appeared in blood.

Material: peripheral blood or thyroid tissue (not recorded which). The receptor's source is a woman aged 18 to 35 with Graves' hyperthyroidism. The V gene is TRBV2, the J gene TRBJ1-3; no reliable D call. The CDR3 DNA reads TGTGCCAGCAGTCACAGTTCCATCAACGGAAACACCATATATTTT. Its protein product is CASSHSSINGNTIYF.